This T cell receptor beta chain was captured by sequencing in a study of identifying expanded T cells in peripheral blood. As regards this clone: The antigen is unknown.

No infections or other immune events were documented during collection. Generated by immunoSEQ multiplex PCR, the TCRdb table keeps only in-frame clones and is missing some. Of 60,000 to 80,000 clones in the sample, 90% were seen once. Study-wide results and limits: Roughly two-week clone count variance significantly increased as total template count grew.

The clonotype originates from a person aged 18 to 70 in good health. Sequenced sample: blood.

The CDR3 nucleotides read TGTGCCAGCAGTTTGTTAGGGGCCTGGAGTTCCACCGGGGAGCTGTTTTTT. This codes for CASSLLGAWSSTGELFF. The chain links TRBV28 to TRBJ2-2; maybe TRBD1 (5 bases). The V end was cut by 3 bases, the J end by 4 bases, with 18 bases between. This CDR3 spans 17 amino acids. The germline CDR1 and CDR2 sequences are MDHEN and SYDVKM.